This TCR beta chain was captured by sequencing in a study of identical twins. This clonotype was seen at least ten times. The antigen is unknown. Germline lookup yields CDR1 SGHTA and CDR2 FQGNSA. Trimming pared 5 bases from V and 0 bases from J, leaving 13 bases between. The CDR3 is made up of 15 amino acids. Study-wide results and limits: Cord blood's abundant beta clonotypes had fewer insertions, unlike memory repertoires. The conclusions drew on cross-sectional statistical analysis instead of tracking the same donors.

From the 5' RACE reads, TCRdb called clonotypes with MiXCR, one entry per CDR3 protein. Of hundreds of thousands of distinct CDR3 sequences in the sample, 21% were seen once. Another study also made use of these data, one on T cells expressing NK-cell markers. From that paper: Anti-gamma-delta TCR antibody use in several experiments restricted sorting to alpha-beta TCR T cells.

The sample consisted of PBMCs. The source of this sequence is a woman younger than 35 in good health. This sequence joins TRBV7-2 and TRBJ2-5, with D perhaps assigned TRBD1 or TRBD2 (5 bases each). The chain's CDR3 is CASSPGTKYQETQYF. The CDR3 bases are TGTGCCAGCAGCCCAGGGACGAAGTACCAAGAGACCCAGTACTTC.